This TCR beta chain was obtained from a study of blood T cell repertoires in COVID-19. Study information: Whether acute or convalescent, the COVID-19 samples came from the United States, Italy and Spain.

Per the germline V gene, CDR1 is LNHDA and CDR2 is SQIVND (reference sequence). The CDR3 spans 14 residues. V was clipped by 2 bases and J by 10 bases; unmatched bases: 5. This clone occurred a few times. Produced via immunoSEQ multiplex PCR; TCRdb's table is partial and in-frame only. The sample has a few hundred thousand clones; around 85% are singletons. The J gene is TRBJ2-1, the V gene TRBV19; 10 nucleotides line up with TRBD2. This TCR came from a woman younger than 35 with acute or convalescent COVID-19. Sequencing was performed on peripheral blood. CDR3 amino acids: CASSITRLAGEQFF. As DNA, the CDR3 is TGTGCCAGTAGTATAACTCGACTAGCGGGCGAGCAGTTCTTC.